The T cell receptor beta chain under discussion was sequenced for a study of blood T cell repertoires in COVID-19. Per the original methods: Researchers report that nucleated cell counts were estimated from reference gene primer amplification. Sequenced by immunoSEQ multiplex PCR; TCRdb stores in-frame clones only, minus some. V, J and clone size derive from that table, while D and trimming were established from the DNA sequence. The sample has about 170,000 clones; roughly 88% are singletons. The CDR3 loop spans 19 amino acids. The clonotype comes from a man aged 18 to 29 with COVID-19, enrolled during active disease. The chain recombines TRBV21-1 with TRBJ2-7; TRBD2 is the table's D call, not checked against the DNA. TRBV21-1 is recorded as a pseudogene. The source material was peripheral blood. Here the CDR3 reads CASNRFTGTSGRGGCEQYF. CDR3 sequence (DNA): TGTGCCAGCAACCGATTTACCGGGACTAGCGGGAGGGGGGGTTGCGAGCAGTACTTC.